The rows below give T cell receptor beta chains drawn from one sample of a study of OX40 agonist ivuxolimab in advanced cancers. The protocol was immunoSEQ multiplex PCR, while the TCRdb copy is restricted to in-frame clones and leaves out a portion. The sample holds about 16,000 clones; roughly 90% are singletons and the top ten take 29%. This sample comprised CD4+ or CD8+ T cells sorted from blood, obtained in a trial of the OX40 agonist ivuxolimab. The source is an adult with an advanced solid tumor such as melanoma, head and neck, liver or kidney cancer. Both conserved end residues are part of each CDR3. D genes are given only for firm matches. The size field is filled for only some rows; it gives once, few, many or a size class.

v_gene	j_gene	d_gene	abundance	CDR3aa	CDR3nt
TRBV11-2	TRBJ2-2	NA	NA	CASTPPAQTNTGELFF	TGTGCCAGCACCCCGCCCGCGCAAACGAACACCGGGGAGCTGTTTTTT
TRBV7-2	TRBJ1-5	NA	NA	CASSLGWGNNQPQHF	TGTGCCAGCAGCTTAGGCTGGGGTAACAATCAGCCCCAGCATTTT
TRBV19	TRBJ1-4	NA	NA	CASSPRTSYEKLFF	TGTGCCAGTAGTCCAAGGACATCCTATGAAAAACTGTTTTTT
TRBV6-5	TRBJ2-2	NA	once	CASTPEGMNTGELFF	TGTGCCAGCACCCCAGAGGGAATGAATACCGGGGAGCTGTTTTTT
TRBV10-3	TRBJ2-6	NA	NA	CAISEALPHTYSGANVLTF	TGTGCCATCAGTGAGGCCCTCCCCCACACGTACTCTGGGGCCAACGTCCTGACTTTC
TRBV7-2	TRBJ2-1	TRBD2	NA	CASSPSPGLDFYEQFF	TGTGCCAGCAGCCCCAGTCCGGGACTAGATTTCTATGAGCAGTTCTTC
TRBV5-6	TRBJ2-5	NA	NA	CASSLVGRVETQYF	TGTGCCAGCAGCTTGGTAGGCAGGGTAGAGACCCAGTACTTC
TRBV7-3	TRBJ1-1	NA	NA	CASSQGGWTEAFF	TGTGCCAGCAGTCAGGGTGGATGGACTGAAGCTTTCTTT
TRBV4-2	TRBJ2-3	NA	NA	CASSQAAGADTQYF	TGTGCCAGCAGCCAAGCCGCGGGCGCGGATACGCAGTATTTT
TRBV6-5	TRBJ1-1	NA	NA	CASSYSWGTEAFF	TGTGCCAGCAGTTACTCGTGGGGCACTGAAGCTTTCTTT
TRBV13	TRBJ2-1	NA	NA	CASSLEDNEQFF	TGTGCCAGCAGCTTAGAGGACAATGAGCAGTTCTTC
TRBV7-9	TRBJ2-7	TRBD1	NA	CASSLTGGREQYF	TGTGCCAGCAGCTTAACAGGGGGAAGGGAGCAGTACTTC
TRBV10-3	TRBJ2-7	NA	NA	CASSYTPTYEQYF	TGTGCCAGCAGTTATACCCCTACCTACGAGCAGTACTTC
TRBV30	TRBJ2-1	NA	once	CAWTSGNEQFF	TGTGCCTGGACGAGCGGCAATGAGCAGTTCTTC
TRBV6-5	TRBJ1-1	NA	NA	CASSYSGGMNTEAFF	TGTGCCAGCAGTTACTCCGGGGGCATGAACACTGAAGCTTTCTTT
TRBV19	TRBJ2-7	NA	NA	CASTPRGRSYEQYF	TGTGCCAGTACCCCCCGGGGCAGATCCTACGAGCAGTACTTC
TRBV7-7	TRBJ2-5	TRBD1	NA	CASSPATGYQETQYF	TGTGCCAGCAGCCCGGCGACAGGGTACCAAGAGACCCAGTACTTC
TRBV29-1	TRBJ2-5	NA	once	CSAVRDINLAGETQYF	TGCAGCGCCGTCCGGGACATCAATTTGGCGGGAGAGACCCAGTACTTC
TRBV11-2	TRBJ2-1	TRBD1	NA	CASSRGPTGSNEQFF	TGTGCCAGCAGCAGGGGGCCAACTGGGTCCAATGAGCAGTTCTTC
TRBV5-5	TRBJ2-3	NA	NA	CASSFSSEYTDTQYF	TGTGCCAGCAGCTTCTCTAGCGAATACACAGATACGCAGTATTTT
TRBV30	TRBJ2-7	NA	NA	CAWSLGPSYEQYF	TGTGCCTGGAGTCTTGGACCCTCCTACGAGCAGTACTTC
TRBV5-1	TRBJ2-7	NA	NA	CASSLGTGPYEQYF	TGCGCCAGCAGCTTGGGGACGGGTCCCTACGAGCAGTACTTC
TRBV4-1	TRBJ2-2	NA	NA	CASSQELVGGELFF	TGTGCCAGCAGCCAAGAACTCGTGGGCGGGGAGCTGTTTTTT
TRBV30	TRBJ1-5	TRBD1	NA	CAWGTGISQPQHF	TGTGCCTGGGGGACAGGGATTAGTCAGCCCCAGCATTTT
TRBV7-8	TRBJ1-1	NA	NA	CASSKSGTLSAEAFF	TGTGCCAGCTCCAAAAGCGGGACACTCAGCGCTGAAGCTTTCTTT
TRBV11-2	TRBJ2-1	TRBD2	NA	CASSFPRLAGGPEQFF	TGTGCCAGCAGCTTCCCGCGGCTAGCGGGAGGGCCTGAGCAGTTCTTC
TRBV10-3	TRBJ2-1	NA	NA	CAIERRDSGEQFF	TGTGCCATCGAGAGAAGGGATAGCGGTGAGCAGTTCTTC
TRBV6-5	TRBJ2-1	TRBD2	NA	CASSYPSGMGNEQFF	TGTGCCAGCAGTTACCCTAGCGGGATGGGTAATGAGCAGTTCTTC
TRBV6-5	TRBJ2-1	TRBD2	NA	CASSSGRELAYNEQFF	TGTGCCAGCAGTTCCGGGCGGGAGCTAGCCTACAATGAGCAGTTCTTC
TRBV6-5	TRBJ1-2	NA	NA	CASSYTGRNYGYTF	TGTGCCAGCAGTTACACGGGACGGAACTATGGCTACACCTTC
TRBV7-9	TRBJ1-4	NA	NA	CASSLGSFTGFNEKLFF	TGTGCCAGCAGCTTAGGGTCCTTTACAGGGTTTAATGAAAAACTGTTTTTT
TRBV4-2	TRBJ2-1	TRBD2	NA	CASSRLAGEAVEQFF	TGTGCCAGCAGCCGACTAGCGGGAGAGGCTGTAGAGCAGTTCTTC
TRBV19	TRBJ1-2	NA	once	CASSPRTGESNYGYTF	TGTGCCAGTAGTCCTCGAACAGGAGAATCTAACTATGGCTACACCTTC
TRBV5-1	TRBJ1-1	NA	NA	CASSGGGNTEAFF	TGCGCCAGCAGCGGGGGAGGGAACACTGAAGCTTTCTTT
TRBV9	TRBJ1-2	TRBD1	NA	CASSVAGTESIGGYTF	TGTGCCAGCAGCGTAGCTGGGACAGAGAGTATTGGGGGCTACACCTTC
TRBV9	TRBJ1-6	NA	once	CASSPGLGYNSPLHF	TGTGCCAGTAGCCCAGGCTTAGGCTATAATTCACCCCTCCACTTT
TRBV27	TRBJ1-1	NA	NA	CASTPRGGEAFF	TGTGCCAGCACCCCAAGGGGGGGTGAAGCTTTCTTT
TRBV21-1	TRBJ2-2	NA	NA	CASRNTGELFF	TGTGCCAGCAGGAACACCGGGGAGCTGTTTTTT
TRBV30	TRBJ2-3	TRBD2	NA	CAWSSRLAGVTDTQYF	TGTGCCTGGAGTTCACGACTAGCGGGAGTCACAGATACGCAGTATTTT
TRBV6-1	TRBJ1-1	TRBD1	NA	CASRGQGGLNTEAFF	TGTGCCAGCAGGGGACAGGGGGGGTTGAACACTGAAGCTTTCTTT
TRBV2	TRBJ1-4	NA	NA	CASTGGANEKLFF	TGTGCCAGCACGGGCGGTGCTAATGAAAAACTGTTTTTT
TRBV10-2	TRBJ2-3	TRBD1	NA	CASRDDRVYF	TGCGCCAGCAGAGATGACAGGGTGTATTTT
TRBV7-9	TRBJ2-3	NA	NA	CASSLESTDTQYF	TGTGCCAGCAGCTTAGAGAGCACAGATACGCAGTATTTT
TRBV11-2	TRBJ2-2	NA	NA	CASSLGRSGELFF	TGTGCCAGCAGCTTAGGGCGTTCCGGGGAGCTGTTTTTT